A single T cell receptor (beta chain) is shown here with its context. There is no known antigen for this receptor. No much larger clone is present one base from it, and per-base qualities are unavailable. The trim is 2 bases for V and 1 base for J, with a gap of 11 bases between the germline ends. Including cysteine and phenylalanine, the CDR3 has 15 amino acids. This entry keeps only the CDR3 DNA: 45 bases, framed from base 1. The germline V gene encodes CDR1 MNHEY and CDR2 SVGAGI. Taken with the paper, the label for treatment or condition translates to: roughly ten-day PBMC culture with coronavirus spike peptide pools or control peptides (ViraFEST assay). The ViraFEST assay was used in the study, in which antigen-specific T cells were expanded with peptide pools and expanded clonotypes were subsequently identified by TCR sequencing. The convalescent patients' positive SARS-CoV-2 PCR tests fell between March and December 2020, which was before the Alpha, Beta and Delta variants emerged in the United States. Each well held more than 1.5 million PBMCs cultured in IMDM containing about 5% human AB serum and approximately 9.8 IU/ml IL-2, with 8.5 to 10 ug/ml peptide pools added. On days 3 and 7, half of the culture medium was replaced with fresh IL-2-containing medium. Once the cells had been in culture for over 9 days, the EasySep CD4+ T cell isolation kit was used to isolate CD4+ T cells by negative selection. PBMCs were separated from whole blood using Ficoll-Paque Plus gradient centrifugation and then either used fresh or cryopreserved at -140C. Each culture condition was generally run in triplicate wells.

The data stem from a study of vaccination and CD4 T cells after COVID-19 (dated by TCRdb to 2021 to 2024). Context from the whole study: Every convalescent patient had a positive nasal swab PCR test for SARS-CoV-2, with mild disease in roughly nine patients and severe disease in one. The convalescent cohort included six males and four females, with two Hispanic individuals, seven Caucasians, two Asians and one multiracial person. Two doses of either the Pfizer-BioNTech BNT162b2 vaccine (n=8) or the Moderna mRNA-1273 vaccine (n=2) were administered to participants. Post-COVID blood samples from convalescent patients were collected a median of about 100 days after diagnosis, with a range of 35 to 161 days. Post-vaccine blood samples were taken a median of 72 days after the second vaccine dose, with a range of roughly 13 to 250 days. The cultures were stimulated with overlapping spike peptide pools from SARS-CoV-2 and from the common cold coronaviruses HCoV-NL63, HCoV-OC43 and HCoV-229E. In control cultures, a CEFX viral epitope pool was used as positive control, an HIV-1 Nef peptide pool was used as negative control, or no peptide was added. In 10 COVID-19 convalescent patients and several infection-naive healthy vaccine recipients, researchers compared the spike-specific CD4+ TCR repertoire from before mRNA vaccination with the repertoire from after. Here is what the overall study found, with its caveats: Nearly all vaccine-specific clones in convalescent patients (304 of 307) were mono-reactive for SARS-CoV-2 spike rather than cross-reactive with common cold coronaviruses. The number of convalescent patients in the study was relatively small, and the study did not examine early timepoints following natural infection. The median number of SARS-CoV-2-reactive clonotypes rose from approximately 20 after infection to a few dozen after vaccination, but the change was not significant. In convalescent patients, a median 86.3% of post-vaccine SARS-CoV-2-reactive clones were detected only after vaccination, suggesting vaccine-specific priming.

The library was generated by PCR. DNA from cultured CD4+ T cells underwent TCR sequencing with the Oncomine TCR Beta short-read assay at the Johns Hopkins FTIC core. Genomic DNA was extracted from the cultured CD4+ T cells with the QIAamp micro DNA kit. The Oncomine TCR Beta libraries from cultured CD4+ T cells were pooled using unique dual indexes and then sequenced on an Illumina iSeq 100. The study's own analysis went as follows. Non-productive sequences were removed, and CDR3s that did not start with C, did not end with F or W, or were shorter than 7 amino acids were discarded. The MANAFEST web application was used to identify antigen-specific clonotypes by comparing peptide-stimulated wells against reference wells and other culture wells. For a clone to be called positive, the clone needed an FDR below 0.05, an odds ratio above 5, and a productive frequency above 0.1% in at least two of three replicate wells. A clonotype was classed as cross-reactive if the clonotype showed significant expansion both in SARS-CoV-2 spike wells and in at least one common cold coronavirus spike condition. Using R version 3.6.1, CDR3 homology was evaluated through Levenshtein distances (stringdist) along with unrooted phylogenetic trees (ape). In-frame beta chains were kept once TCRdb had trimmed the public reads at Q25 with fastp and called clones with MiXCR. Rows matching on CDR3 protein sequence are summarized as one entry with the most common DNA and genes. For this entry, the V and J calls and clone size follow TCRdb and not the study's own pipeline. This sample has roughly 15,000 distinct CDR3 sequences in its table, and roughly 60% of those were observed once. The top ten clonotypes cover 4% to 6.5% of the sample.

The rearrangement joined TRBV6-5 to TRBJ1-2; the D gene remains uncertain. Sequenced here: CD4+ T cells from blood, cultured in vitro, sampled after SARS-CoV-2 vaccination. The source of this sequence is a human donor who had recovered from COVID-19. The CDR3 protein is CASSYPSRGNYGYTF. DNA sequence: TGTGCCAGCAGTTACCCTTCAAGAGGTAACTATGGCTACACCTTC.